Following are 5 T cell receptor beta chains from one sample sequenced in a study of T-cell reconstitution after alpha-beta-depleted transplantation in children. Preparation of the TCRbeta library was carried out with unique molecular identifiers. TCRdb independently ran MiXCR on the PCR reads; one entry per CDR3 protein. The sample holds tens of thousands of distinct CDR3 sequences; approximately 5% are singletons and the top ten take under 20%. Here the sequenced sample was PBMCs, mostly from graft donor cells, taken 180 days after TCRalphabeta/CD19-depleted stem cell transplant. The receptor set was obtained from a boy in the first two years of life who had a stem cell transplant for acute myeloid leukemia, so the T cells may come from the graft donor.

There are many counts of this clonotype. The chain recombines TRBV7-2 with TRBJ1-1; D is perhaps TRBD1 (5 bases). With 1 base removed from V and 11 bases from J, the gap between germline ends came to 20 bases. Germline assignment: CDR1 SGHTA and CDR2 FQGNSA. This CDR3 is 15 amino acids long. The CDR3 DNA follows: TGTGCCAGCAGCTTAGAGGCCAGGGCCACTAGTAGGGCTTTCTTT. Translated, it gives CASSLEARATSRAFF.

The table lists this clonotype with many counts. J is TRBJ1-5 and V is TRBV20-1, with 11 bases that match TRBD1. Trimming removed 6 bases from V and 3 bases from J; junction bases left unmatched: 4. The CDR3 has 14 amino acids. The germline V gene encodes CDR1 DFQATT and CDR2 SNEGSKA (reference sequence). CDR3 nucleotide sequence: TGCAGTGCAGGACAGGGGGCAGTCAATCAGCCCCAGCATTTT. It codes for CSAGQGAVNQPQHF.

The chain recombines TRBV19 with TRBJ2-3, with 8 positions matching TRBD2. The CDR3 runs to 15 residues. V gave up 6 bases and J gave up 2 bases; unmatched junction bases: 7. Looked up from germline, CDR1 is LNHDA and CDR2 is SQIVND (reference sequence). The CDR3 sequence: CASSGRVSLTDTQYF. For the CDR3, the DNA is TGTGCCAGTAGCGGGAGGGTATCGCTCACAGATACGCAGTATTTT.

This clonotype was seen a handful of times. The CDR3 protein is CASSPDRAGDEQFF. CDR3 sequence (DNA): TGTGCCAGCAGCCCGGACAGGGCGGGAGATGAGCAGTTCTTC. V is TRBV12-3 or TRBV12-4 and J is TRBJ2-1, with D possibly being TRBD1 (8 bases). The V gene lost 6 bases and the J gene lost 8 bases, with 17 bases spanning the gap. The CDR3 runs 14 residues.

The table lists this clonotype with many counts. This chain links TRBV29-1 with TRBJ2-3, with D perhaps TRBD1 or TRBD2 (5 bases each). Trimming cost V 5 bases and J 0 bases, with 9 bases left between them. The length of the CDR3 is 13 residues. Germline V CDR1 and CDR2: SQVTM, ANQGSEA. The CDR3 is CSVPWDSTDTQYF. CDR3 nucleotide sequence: TGCAGCGTTCCCTGGGACAGCACAGATACGCAGTATTTT.